One and the same sample provided the 5 T cell receptor beta chains below, sequenced in a study of shared clonotypes between healthy human individuals. CD8 cells classed as naive were CD45RO-negative and positively selected for CCR7, excluding terminally differentiated effector memory CD45RA+ cells. Produced via immunoSEQ multiplex PCR; TCRdb's table is partial and in-frame only. The table records 600,000 or so clones, around 95% of them present only once. The sequenced material came from naive CD8+ T cells sorted from blood. The receptors were sampled from a woman aged 25 to 45 in good health.

This chain uses TRBV7-2 with TRBJ2-5; D might be TRBD2 (5 bases). This CDR3 spans 15 amino acids. V was clipped by 1 base and J by 5 bases, with 14 bases between them. Per germline, CDR1 SGHTA and CDR2 FQGNSA. For the CDR3, the DNA is TGTGCCAGCAGCTTAGGGGCAGCTCGAGGGGAGACCCAGTACTTC. It encodes CASSLGAARGETQYF.

The rearrangement joins TRBV6-4 to TRBJ1-6; no clear D. The CDR3 spans 15 residues. The germline gives CDR1 MRHNA, CDR2 SNTAGT. Trimming left V 0 bases short and J 7 bases short, with 10 bases between. The CDR3 bases are TGTGCCAGCAGTGACTCCGGGTGGGCGAATTCACCCCTCCACTTT. This translates into CASSDSGWANSPLHF.

The genes are TRBV7-8 and TRBJ2-7, with 10 nucleotides matching TRBD1. The CDR3 is 17 amino acids. Per germline, CDR1 SGHVS and CDR2 FQNEAQ. V shed 3 bases and J 2 bases; nucleotides not matched to a gene: 10. The CDR3 here is CASSFDRGRHIPYEQYF. The CDR3 nucleotides read TGTGCCAGCAGCTTTGACAGGGGGCGCCATATACCCTACGAGCAGTACTTC.

CDR3 nucleotide sequence: TGTGCCAGCAGCCGGGCGGGACTAGCGGTTCAAGAGACCCAGTACTTC. It encodes CASSRAGLAVQETQYF. V and J are TRBV11-2 and TRBJ2-5, with 11 bases aligning to TRBD2. Germline CDR1 and CDR2: SGHAT and FQNNGV. This CDR3 is built from 16 residues. V trimming: 5 bases; J trimming: 2 bases; junction bases outside the gene matches: 7.

This CDR3 reads CASSALPDSDTQYF. CDR3 nucleotide sequence: TGTGCCAGCAGCGCCCTCCCGGATTCAGATACGCAGTATTTT. The genes are TRBV5-6 and TRBJ2-3; D not resolved. Trimming shortened V by 4 bases and J by 4 bases, and 13 bases separated the two germline ends. Germline CDR1 and CDR2: SGHDT and YYEEEE. CDR3 length: 14 amino acids.